What follows are 8 T cell receptor beta chains derived from one specimen sequenced in a study of cytomegalovirus exposure and HLA in healthy donors. The PCR was carried out with 60 Vbeta primers and 13 Jbeta primers. Method: immunoSEQ multiplex PCR; TCRdb's copy keeps in-frame clones and lacks some. In the table there are roughly 100,000 clones, over 80% of which are singletons. Sequenced: PBMCs. The origin of the receptors is a man in his forties or fifties in good health and CMV-seronegative.

This rearrangement joins TRBV4-3 to TRBJ1-2; D perhaps matches TRBD1 (6 bases). Germline assignment: CDR1 LGHNA and CDR2 YSLEER. The CDR3 is 14 amino acids. Trimming stripped 2 bases from V and 10 bases from J, with 17 bases between. CDR3 loop: CASSQLGQYSVYTF. CDR3 bases: TGCGCCAGCAGCCAACTCGGACAGTATAGTGTCTACACCTTC.

The gene calls are TRBV7-9 and TRBJ1-2; D is possibly TRBD1 (6 bases). The CDR3 runs 15 residues. Looked up from germline, CDR1 is SEHNR and CDR2 is FQNEAQ (reference sequence). V lost 4 bases to trimming and J lost 0 bases, with 12 bases between them. The CDR3 nucleotides are TGTGCCAGCAGCTCCTGGGACAAACCTAACTATGGCTACACCTTC. Protein sequence: CASSSWDKPNYGYTF.

This clone came up once. The chain recombines TRBV5-1 with TRBJ1-1; TRBD1 agrees at 7 bases. Trimming at V came to 5 bases and at J to 11 bases, leaving 12 bases not matched to a gene. The CDR3 has 13 amino acids. Germline V lookup: CDR1 SGHRS, CDR2 YFSETQ. In nucleotides, the CDR3 is TGCGCCAGCAGGGTGACAGGGTCGGAGGTGGCTTTCTTT. Amino acids: CASRVTGSEVAFF.

The chain carries TRBV11-3 and TRBJ1-2; 7 positions agree with TRBD1. CDR3 length: 20 amino acids. The V gene's germline CDR1 is SGHNT and CDR2 YENEEA. Trimming at V came to 5 bases and at J to 5 bases, leaving 26 bases not matched to a gene. The CDR3 here is CASSHSTAPLKTGIKYGYTF. CDR3 in DNA: TGTGCCAGCAGCCATTCTACCGCCCCTTTGAAGACAGGGATAAAGTATGGCTACACCTTC.

V usage is TRBV7-6 and J usage is TRBJ1-5; 7 positions match TRBD1. Germline CDR1 is SGHVS and CDR2 is FNYEAQ. With V trimmed by 2 bases and J by 0 bases, 1 base remained unmatched. This CDR3 is 15 amino acids long. The CDR3 DNA follows: TGTGCCAGCAGCTTACAGGGGGGTAGCAATCAGCCCCAGCATTTT. It specifies CASSLQGGSNQPQHF.

This chain joins TRBV9 and TRBJ1-3; D perhaps matches TRBD1 (5 bases). Per germline, CDR1 SGDLS and CDR2 YYNGEE. This CDR3 spans 14 amino acids. V dropped 1 base and J dropped 4 bases, with 9 bases sitting between them. The DNA of the CDR3 is TGTGCCAGCAGCGTACAGGGCTCGGGAAACACCATATATTTT. It translates to CASSVQGSGNTIYF.

J is TRBJ2-3 and V is TRBV4-1; the match to TRBD2 covers 14 bases. The V and J ends lost 2 bases and 5 bases, in that order; junction bases with no gene match: 6. The CDR3 sequence is 17 residues long. CDR1 MGHRA and CDR2 YSYEKL come from the germline V gene. CDR3 DNA sequence: TGCGCCAGCAGCCAACCGAGACTAGCGGGGGGGCGAGATACGCAGTATTTT. This sequence encodes CASSQPRLAGGRDTQYF.

The CDR3 DNA is TGTGCCAGCAGCGACCGCCGCGGCGCAGATACGCAGTATTTT. It specifies CASSDRRGADTQYF. The rearrangement links TRBV9 to TRBJ2-3; D remains ambiguous. V lost 3 bases and J 4 bases, leaving 12 bases between the germline ends. The CDR3 runs to 14 residues. Germline V gives CDR1 SGDLS, CDR2 YYNGEE.